This T cell receptor beta chain was retrieved from a study of cytomegalovirus exposure and HLA in healthy donors. Findings and caveats of the study: For cytomegalovirus status, the classifier reportedly gave diagnoses with high specificity and sensitivity. Most TCR beta V segments were productive about 90% or about 30% of the time in an earlier analysis.

The PCR ran on 60 Vbeta and 13 Jbeta primers. The table came from immunoSEQ multiplex PCR; TCRdb's copy has only in-frame clones and leaves some out. This sample carries 69,000 or so clones, roughly 76% of them seen once, and the ten largest clones take more than 2.5%. As concerns this clone: The antigen is unknown.

The trim removed 5 bases at V and 3 bases at J, leaving 4 bases unmatched. The germline V gene has CDR1 SGHDT and CDR2 YYEEEE. CDR3 length: 13 residues. This receptor was obtained from a man younger than 35 in good health and CMV-seronegative. Input material: PBMCs. The chain links TRBV5-6 to TRBJ2-7; 8 bases align to TRBD1. The CDR3 loop is CASRGQDLYEQYV. In DNA, the CDR3 is TGTGCCAGCAGGGGACAGGACCTCTACGAGCAGTACGTC.